This T cell receptor (beta chain) was documented in a study of control samples from healthy donors and cancer patients. TCRdb's copy holds only in-frame clones and misses some; the assay was immunoSEQ multiplex PCR. The sample records 65,000 to 90,000 clones, approximately 87% being singletons. Losses at the gene ends were 5 bases for V and 1 base for J; bases not matched to a gene: 3. This CDR3 region has 14 residues. Per the germline V gene, CDR1 is SSHAT and CDR2 is FNYEAQ (reference sequence). Sequencing was done on a sample of blood. The TCR was taken from a man aged 45-65 years in good health. The chain carries TRBV7-7 and TRBJ2-5; 8 bases are a match to TRBD1. CDR3 bases: TGTGCCAGCAGCCCGACAGGGGTCCAAGAGACCCAGTACTTC. Protein: CASSPTGVQETQYF.